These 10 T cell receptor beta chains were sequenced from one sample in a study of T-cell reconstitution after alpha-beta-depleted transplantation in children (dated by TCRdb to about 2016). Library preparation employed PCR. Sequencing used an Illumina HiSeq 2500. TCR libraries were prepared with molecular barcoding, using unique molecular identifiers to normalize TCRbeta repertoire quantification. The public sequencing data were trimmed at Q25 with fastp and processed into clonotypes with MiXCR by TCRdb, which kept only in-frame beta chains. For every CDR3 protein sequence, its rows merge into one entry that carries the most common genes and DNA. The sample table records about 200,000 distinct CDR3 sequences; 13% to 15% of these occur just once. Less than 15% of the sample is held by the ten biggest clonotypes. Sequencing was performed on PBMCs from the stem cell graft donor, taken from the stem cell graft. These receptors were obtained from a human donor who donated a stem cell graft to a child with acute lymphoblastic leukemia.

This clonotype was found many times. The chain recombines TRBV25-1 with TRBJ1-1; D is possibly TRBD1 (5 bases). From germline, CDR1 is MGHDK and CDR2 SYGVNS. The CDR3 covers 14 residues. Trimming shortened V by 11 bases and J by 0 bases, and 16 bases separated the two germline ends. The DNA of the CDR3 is TGTGCCCCCTACCCCGGGACGGTGAACACTGAAGCTTTCTTT. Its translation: CAPYPGTVNTEAFF.

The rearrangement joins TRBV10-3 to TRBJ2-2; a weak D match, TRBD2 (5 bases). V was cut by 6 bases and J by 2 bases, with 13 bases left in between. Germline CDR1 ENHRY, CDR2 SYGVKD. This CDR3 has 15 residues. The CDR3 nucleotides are TGTGCCATCAGGAGGGATAAGACCAACACCGGGGAGCTGTTTTTT. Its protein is CAIRRDKTNTGELFF.

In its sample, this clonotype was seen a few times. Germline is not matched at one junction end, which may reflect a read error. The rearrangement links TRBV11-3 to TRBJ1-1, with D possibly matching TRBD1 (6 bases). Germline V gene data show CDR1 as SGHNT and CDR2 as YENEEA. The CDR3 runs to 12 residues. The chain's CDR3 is CASSVRDTEAFF. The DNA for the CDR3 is TGTGCCAGCAGCGTACGGGACACCGAAGCTTTCTTT.

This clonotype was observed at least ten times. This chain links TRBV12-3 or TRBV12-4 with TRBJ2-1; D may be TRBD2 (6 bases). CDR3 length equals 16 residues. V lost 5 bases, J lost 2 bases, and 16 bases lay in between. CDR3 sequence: CASSPPSGSPYNEQFF. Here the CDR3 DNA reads TGTGCCAGCAGTCCCCCTTCCGGGAGTCCCTACAATGAGCAGTTCTTC.

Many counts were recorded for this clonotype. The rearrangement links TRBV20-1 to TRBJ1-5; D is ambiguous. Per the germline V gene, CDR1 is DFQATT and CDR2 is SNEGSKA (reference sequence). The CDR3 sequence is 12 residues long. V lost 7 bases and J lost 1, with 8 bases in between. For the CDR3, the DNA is TGCAGTGGAGGCCAGAGCAATCAGCCCCAGCATTTT. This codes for CSGGQSNQPQHF.

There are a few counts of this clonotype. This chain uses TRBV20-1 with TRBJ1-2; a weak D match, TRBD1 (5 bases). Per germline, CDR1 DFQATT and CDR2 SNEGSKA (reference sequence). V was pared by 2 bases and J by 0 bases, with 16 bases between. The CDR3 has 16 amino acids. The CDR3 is CSARRNARGANYGYTF. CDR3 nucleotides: TGCAGTGCTAGACGTAATGCGAGGGGAGCTAACTATGGCTACACCTTC.

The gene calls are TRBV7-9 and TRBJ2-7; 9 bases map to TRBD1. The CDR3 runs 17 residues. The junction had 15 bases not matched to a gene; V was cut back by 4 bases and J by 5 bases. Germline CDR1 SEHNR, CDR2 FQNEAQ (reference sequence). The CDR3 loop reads CASSSYRRDRDFDEQYF. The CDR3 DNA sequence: TGTGCCAGCAGCTCTTACCGCCGGGACAGGGATTTCGACGAGCAGTACTTC.

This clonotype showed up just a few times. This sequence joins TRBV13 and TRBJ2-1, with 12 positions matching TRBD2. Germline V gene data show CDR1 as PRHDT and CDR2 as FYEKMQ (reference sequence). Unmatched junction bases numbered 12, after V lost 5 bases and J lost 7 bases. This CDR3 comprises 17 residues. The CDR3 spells CASSPWRLAGVRNEQFF. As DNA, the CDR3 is TGTGCCAGCAGCCCCTGGAGACTAGCGGGAGTCCGGAATGAGCAGTTCTTC.

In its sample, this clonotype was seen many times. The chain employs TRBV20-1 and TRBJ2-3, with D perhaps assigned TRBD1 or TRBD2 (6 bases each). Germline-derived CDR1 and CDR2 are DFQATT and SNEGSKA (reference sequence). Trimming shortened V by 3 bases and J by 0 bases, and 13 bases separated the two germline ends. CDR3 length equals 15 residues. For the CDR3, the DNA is TGCAGTGCTAGTAGGGGGGCTGGGAGCACAGATACGCAGTATTTT. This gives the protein CSASRGAGSTDTQYF.

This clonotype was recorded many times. The CDR3 nucleotides read TGTGCCAGTAGTAGACAGGGAGTGGCTTTCTTT. This encodes CASSRQGVAFF. The chain employs TRBV25-1 and TRBJ1-1; 7 nucleotides agree with TRBD1. Per the germline V gene, CDR1 is MGHDK and CDR2 is SYGVNS. V shed 9 bases and J 11 bases; nucleotides not matched to a gene: 9. This CDR3 spans 11 amino acids. Using reference TRBV25-1 and TRBJ1-1 for the parts outside the CDR3, the full variable domain is EADIYQTPRYLVIGTGKKITLECSQTMGHDKMYWYQQDPGMELHLIHYSYGVNSTEKGDLSSESTVSRIRTEHFPLTLESARPSHTSQYLCASSRQGVAFFGQGTRLTVV.